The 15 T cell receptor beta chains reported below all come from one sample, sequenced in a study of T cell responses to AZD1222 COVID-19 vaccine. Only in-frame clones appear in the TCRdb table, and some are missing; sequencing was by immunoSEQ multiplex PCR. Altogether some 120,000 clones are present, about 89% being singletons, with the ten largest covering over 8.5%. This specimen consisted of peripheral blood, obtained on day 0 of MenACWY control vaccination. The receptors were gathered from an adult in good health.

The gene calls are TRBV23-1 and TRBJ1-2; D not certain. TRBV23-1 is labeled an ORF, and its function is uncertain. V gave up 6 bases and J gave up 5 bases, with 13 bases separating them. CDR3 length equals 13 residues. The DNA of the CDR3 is TGCGCCAGCAGCCCCCAGAGCGGATATGGCTACACCTTC. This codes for CASSPQSGYGYTF.

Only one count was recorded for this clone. CDR3 sequence reads: CASSQDAASGFNEQFF. Written as DNA, the CDR3 is TGTGCCAGCAGCCAAGATGCGGCTAGCGGCTTCAATGAGCAGTTCTTC. The chain couples TRBV3-1 (or the pseudogene TRBV3-2) to TRBJ2-1, with TRBD2 matching 7 bases. Germline CDR1 reads LGHDT; CDR2 reads YNNKEL (reference sequence). V lost 0 bases to trimming and J lost 6 bases; unmatched junction nucleotides: 8. The CDR3 loop spans 16 amino acids.

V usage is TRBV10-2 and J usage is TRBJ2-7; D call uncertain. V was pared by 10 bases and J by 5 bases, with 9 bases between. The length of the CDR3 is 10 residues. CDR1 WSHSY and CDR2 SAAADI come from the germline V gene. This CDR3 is CATTANEQYF. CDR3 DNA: TGCGCCACCACCGCTAACGAGCAGTACTTC.

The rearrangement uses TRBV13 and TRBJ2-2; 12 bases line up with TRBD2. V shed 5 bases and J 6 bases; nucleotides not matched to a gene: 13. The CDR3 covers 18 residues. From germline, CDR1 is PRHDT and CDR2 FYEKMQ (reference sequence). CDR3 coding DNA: TGTGCCAGCAGCGGCCGGATTACTAGCGGGAGGCGACCCGGGGAGCTGTTTTTT. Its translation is CASSGRITSGRRPGELFF.

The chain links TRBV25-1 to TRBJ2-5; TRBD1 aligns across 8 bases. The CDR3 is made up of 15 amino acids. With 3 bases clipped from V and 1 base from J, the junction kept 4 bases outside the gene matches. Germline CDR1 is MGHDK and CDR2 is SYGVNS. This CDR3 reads CASSDGQGPQETQYF. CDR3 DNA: TGTGCCAGCAGTGACGGACAGGGACCCCAAGAGACCCAGTACTTC.

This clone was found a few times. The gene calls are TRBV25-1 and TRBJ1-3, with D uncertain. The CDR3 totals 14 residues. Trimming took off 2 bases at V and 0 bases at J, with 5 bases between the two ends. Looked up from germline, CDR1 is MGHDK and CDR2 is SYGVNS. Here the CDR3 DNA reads TGTGCCAGCAGTGAAGGTTCCTCTGGAAACACCATATATTTT. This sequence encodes CASSEGSSGNTIYF.

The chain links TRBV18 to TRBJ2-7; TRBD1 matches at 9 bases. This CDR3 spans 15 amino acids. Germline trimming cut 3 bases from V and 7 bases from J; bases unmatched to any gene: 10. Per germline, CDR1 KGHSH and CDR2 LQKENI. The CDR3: CASSPNRGPSQEQYF. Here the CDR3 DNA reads TGTGCCAGCTCACCGAACAGGGGGCCGTCTCAGGAGCAGTACTTC.

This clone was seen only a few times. The CDR3 nucleotides are TGCGCCAGCAGCCAATCCTACGAGCAGTACTTC. This codes for CASSQSYEQYF. The chain combines TRBV5-1 with TRBJ2-7; D uncertain. CDR3 length: 11 residues. Germline V gives CDR1 SGHRS, CDR2 YFSETQ. Trimming removed 4 bases from V and 1 base from J, with 3 bases in between.

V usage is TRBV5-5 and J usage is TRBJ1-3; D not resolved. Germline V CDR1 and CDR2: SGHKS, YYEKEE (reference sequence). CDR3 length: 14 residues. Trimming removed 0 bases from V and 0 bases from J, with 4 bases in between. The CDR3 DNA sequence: TGTGCCAGCAGCTTGGACAGCTCTGGAAACACCATATATTTT. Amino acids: CASSLDSSGNTIYF.

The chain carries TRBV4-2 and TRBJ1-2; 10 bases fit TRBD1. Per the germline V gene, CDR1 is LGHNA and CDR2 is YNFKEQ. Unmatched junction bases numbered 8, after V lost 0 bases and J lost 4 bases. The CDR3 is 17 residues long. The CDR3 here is CASSQDRTGGIGYGYTF. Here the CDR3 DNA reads TGTGCCAGCAGCCAAGATAGGACAGGGGGGATTGGCTATGGCTACACCTTC.

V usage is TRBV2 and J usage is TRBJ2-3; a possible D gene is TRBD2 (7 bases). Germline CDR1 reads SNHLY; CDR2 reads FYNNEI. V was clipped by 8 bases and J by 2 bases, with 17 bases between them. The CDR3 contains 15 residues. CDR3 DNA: TGTGCCAGCTCTAATGCGGGGGCTTCCACAGATACGCAGTATTTT. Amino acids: CASSNAGASTDTQYF.

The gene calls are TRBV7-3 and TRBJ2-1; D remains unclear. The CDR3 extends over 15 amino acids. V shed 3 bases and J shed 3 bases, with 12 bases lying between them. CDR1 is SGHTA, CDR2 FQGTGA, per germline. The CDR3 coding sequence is TGTGCCAGCAGCTTGGCAGTAGGTAACTACAATGAGCAGTTCTTC. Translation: CASSLAVGNYNEQFF.

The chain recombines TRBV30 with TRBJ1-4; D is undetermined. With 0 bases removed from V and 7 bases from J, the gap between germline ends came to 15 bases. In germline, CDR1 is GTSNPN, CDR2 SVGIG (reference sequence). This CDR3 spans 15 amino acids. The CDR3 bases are TGTGCCTGGAGTGTAATCATGGGGTCGAGTGAAAAACTGTTTTTT. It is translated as CAWSVIMGSSEKLFF.

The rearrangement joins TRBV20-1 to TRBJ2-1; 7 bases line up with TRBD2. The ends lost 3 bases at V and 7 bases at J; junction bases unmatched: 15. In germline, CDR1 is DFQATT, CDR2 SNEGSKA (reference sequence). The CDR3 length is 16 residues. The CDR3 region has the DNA TGCAGTGCTAGTAAGACCGCGCGGGAGTTGAGAAATGAGCAGTTCTTC. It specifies CSASKTARELRNEQFF.

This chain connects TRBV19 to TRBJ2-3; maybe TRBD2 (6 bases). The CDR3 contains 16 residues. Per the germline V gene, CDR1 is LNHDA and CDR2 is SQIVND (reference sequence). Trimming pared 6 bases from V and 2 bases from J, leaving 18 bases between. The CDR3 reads CASSRWASENTDTQYF. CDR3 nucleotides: TGTGCCAGTAGCCGTTGGGCTAGCGAAAACACAGATACGCAGTATTTT. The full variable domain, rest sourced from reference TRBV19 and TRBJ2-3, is DGGITQSPKYLFRKEGQNVTLSCEQNLNHDAMYWYRQDPGQGLRLIYYSQIVNDFQKGDIAEGYSVSREKKESFPLTVTSAQKNPTAFYLCASSRWASENTDTQYFGPGTRLTVL.